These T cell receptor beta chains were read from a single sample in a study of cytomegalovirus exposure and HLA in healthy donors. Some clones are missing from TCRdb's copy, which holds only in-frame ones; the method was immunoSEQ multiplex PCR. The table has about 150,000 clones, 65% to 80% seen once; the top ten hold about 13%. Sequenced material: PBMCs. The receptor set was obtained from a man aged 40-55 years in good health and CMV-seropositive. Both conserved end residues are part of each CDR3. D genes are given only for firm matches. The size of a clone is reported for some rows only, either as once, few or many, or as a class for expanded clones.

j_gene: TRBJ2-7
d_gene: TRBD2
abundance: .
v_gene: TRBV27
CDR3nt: TGTGCCAGCAGTTCGGGGAGTAGCGGGAGAGTGTCCGAGCAGTACTTC
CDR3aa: CASSSGSSGRVSEQYF

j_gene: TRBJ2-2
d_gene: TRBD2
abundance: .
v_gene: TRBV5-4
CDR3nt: TGTGCCAGCAGCTTGGGACTAGCCACCGGGGAGCTGTTTTTT
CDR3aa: CASSLGLATGELFF

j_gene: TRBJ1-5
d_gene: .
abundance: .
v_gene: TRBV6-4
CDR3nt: TGTGCCAGCAGTCAGGACAGTCCAAGGGAGCCCCAGCATTTT
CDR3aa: CASSQDSPREPQHF

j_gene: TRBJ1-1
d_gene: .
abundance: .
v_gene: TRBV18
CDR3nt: TGTGCCAGCTCACCGAGGGCGAACACTGAAGCTTTCTTT
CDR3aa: CASSPRANTEAFF

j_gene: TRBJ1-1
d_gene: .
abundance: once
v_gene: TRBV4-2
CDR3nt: TGTGCCAGCAGCCAGGCGCAGGGGTTAGCTTTCTTT
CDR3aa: CASSQAQGLAFF

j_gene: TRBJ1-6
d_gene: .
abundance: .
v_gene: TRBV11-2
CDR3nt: TGTGCCAGCAGCTTAGATATAGGGGCTGGGTCACCCCTCCACTTT
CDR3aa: CASSLDIGAGSPLHF

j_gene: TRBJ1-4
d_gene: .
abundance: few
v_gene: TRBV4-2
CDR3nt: TGTGCCAGCAGCGTAGACAGTTATAATGAAAAACTGTTTTTT
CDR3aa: CASSVDSYNEKLFF

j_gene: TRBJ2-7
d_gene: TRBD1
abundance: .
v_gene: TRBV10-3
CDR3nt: TGTGCCATCAGTGAAGGGACAGGGGCCTCCTACGAGCAGTACTTC
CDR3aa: CAISEGTGASYEQYF

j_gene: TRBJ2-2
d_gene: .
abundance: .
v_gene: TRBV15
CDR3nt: TGTGCCACCAGCACTTTCACCGGGGAGCTGTTTTTT
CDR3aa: CATSTFTGELFF

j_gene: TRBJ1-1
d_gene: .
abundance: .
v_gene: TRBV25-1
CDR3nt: TGTGCCAGCAGAGAGACAGGACAGAACACTGAAGCTTTCTTT
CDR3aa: CASRETGQNTEAFF

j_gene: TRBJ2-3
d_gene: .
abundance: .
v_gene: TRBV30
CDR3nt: TGTGCCTGGATGGGGGGATACACAGATACGCAGTATTTT
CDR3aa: CAWMGGYTDTQYF

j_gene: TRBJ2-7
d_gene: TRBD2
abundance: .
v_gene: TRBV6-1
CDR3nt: TGTGCCAGCAGTGAACCGGGACTAGCGGGAGGCGAGCAGTACTTC
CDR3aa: CASSEPGLAGGEQYF

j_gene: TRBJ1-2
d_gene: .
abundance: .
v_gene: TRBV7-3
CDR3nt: TGTGCCAGCAGCTACCCAGGGCAAGAGGGCTACACCTTC
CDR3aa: CASSYPGQEGYTF

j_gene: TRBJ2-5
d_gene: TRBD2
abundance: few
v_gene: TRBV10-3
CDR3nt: TGTGCCATCAGTGAGGAACTAGCGCCACAAGAGACCCAGTACTTC
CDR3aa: CAISEELAPQETQYF

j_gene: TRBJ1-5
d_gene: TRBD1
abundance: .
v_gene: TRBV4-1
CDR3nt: TGCGCCAGCAGCCAAGAGGGACAGCCGGATCAGCCCCAGCATTTT
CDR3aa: CASSQEGQPDQPQHF

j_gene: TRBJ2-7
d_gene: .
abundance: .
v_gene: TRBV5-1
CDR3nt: TGCGCCAGCAGCTTCGGCAAGGGCGGGGACTACGAGCAGTACTTC
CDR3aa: CASSFGKGGDYEQYF

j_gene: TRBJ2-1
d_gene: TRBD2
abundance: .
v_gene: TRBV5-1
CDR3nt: TGCGCCAGCAGCTTGAGGGTAGCGGGAGTCAATGAGCAGTTCTTC
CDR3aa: CASSLRVAGVNEQFF

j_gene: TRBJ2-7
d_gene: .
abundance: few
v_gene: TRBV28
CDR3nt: TGTGCCAGCACAACCCGGGACTCTCTGGGTGAGCAGTACTTC
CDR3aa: CASTTRDSLGEQYF

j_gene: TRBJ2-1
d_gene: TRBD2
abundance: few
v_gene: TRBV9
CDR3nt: TGTGCCAGCAGCCCCAGGGGGGGACTAGCTAACAATGAGCAGTTCTTC
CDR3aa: CASSPRGGLANNEQFF

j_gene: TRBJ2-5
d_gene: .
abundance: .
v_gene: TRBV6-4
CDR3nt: TGTGCCAGCAGTGACTCGAGGGCAGGAGAGACCCAGTACTTC
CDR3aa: CASSDSRAGETQYF

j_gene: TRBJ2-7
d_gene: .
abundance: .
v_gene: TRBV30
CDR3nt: TGTGCCTGGAGTGTACGGTTTTTGTACGAGCAGTACTTC
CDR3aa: CAWSVRFLYEQYF

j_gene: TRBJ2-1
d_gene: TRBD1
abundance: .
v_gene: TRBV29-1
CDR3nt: TGCAGCGCGGACAGGGATAGGAATGAGCAGTTCTTC
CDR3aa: CSADRDRNEQFF

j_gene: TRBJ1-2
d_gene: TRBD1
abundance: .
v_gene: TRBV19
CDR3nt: TGTGCCAGCACCCCAGGGGGCAACCTCTATGGCTACACCTTC
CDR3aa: CASTPGGNLYGYTF

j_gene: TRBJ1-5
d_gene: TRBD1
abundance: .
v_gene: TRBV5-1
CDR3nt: TGCGCCAGCAGCACACAGGGGGGCAATCAGCCCCAGCATTTT
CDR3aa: CASSTQGGNQPQHF

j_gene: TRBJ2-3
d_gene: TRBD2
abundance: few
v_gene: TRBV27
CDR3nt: TGTGCCAGCAGGGGAGCGGGAGGGGACACAGATACGCAGTATTTT
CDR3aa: CASRGAGGDTDTQYF

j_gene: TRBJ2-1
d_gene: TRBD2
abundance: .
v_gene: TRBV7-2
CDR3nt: TGTGCCAGCAGCTTAGAACCTCTAGCGGGGATTGAGCAGTTCTTC
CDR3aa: CASSLEPLAGIEQFF

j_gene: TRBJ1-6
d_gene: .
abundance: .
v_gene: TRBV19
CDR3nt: TGTGCCAGTAGTACGGACATGAATTATTCACCCCTCCACTTT
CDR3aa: CASSTDMNYSPLHF

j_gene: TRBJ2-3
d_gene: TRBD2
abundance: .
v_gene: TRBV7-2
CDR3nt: TGTGCCAGCAGCCCAAGGGGACTAGCGATCGATACGCAGTATTTT
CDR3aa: CASSPRGLAIDTQYF

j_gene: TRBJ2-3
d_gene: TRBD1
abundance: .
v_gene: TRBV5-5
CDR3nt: TGTGCCAGCAGCTTGAAAGGGACAGCAGATACGCAGTATTTT
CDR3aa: CASSLKGTADTQYF

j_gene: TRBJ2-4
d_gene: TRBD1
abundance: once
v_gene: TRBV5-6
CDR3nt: TGTGCCGGCAGCCATACCGGGACAGGGGGGGACATTCAGTACTTC
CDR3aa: CAGSHTGTGGDIQYF